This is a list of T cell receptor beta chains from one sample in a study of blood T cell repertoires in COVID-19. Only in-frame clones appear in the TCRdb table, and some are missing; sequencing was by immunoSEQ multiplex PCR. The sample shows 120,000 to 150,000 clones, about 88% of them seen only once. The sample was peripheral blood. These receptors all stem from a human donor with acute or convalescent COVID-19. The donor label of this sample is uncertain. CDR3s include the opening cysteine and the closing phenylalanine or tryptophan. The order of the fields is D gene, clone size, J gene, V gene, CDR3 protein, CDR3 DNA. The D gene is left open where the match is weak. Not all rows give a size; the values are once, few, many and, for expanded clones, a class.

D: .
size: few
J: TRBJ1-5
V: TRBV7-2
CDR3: CASSLRVEEAQHF
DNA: TGTGCCAGCAGCTTACGGGTAGAAGAAGCCCAGCATTTT

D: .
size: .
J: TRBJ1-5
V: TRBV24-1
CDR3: CATSGTGYQPQHF
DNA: TGTGCCACCAGTGGCACAGGCTATCAGCCCCAGCATTTT

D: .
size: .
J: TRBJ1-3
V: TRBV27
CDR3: CASSPGQKLGGNTIYF
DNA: TGTGCCAGCAGTCCCGGACAGAAACTCGGGGGAAACACCATATATTTT

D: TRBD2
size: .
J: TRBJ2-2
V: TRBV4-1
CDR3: CASSEGLGLAGELFF
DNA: TGCGCCAGCAGCGAGGGACTAGGCCTTGCCGGGGAGCTGTTTTTT

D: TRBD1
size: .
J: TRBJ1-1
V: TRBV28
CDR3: CASSATGAAFF
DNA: TGTGCCAGCAGTGCTACAGGGGCCGCTTTCTTT

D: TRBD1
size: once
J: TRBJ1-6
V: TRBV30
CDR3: CATRRTGGNSPLHF
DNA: TGTGCCACGAGGAGGACAGGGGGTAATTCACCCCTCCACTTT

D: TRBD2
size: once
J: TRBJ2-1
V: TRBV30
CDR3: CAWTQTSRFSEQFF
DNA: TGTGCCTGGACCCAGACTAGCCGGTTCAGCGAGCAGTTCTTC

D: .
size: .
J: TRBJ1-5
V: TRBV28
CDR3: CASSLGQRPQHF
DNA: TGTGCCAGCAGTCTAGGACAGAGACCCCAGCATTTT

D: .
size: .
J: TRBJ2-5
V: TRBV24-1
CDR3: CATSDLSAGVGQETQYF
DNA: TGTGCCACCAGTGATTTGTCGGCAGGGGTGGGGCAAGAGACCCAGTACTTC

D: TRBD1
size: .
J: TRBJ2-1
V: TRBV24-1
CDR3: CATAVGQGYNEQFF
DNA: TGTGCCACCGCGGTGGGACAGGGCTACAATGAGCAGTTCTTC

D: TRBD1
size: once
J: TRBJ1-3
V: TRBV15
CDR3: CATSRGGTAPGNTIYF
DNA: TGTGCCACCAGCAGAGGTGGGACAGCCCCTGGAAACACCATATATTTT

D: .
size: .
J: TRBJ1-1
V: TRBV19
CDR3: CASSIEWAVGTEAFF
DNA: TGTGCCAGTAGTATAGAGTGGGCCGTTGGCACTGAAGCTTTCTTT

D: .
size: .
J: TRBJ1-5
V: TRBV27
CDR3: CASSWGGPSQPQHF
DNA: TGTGCCAGCAGTTGGGGAGGGCCGAGTCAGCCCCAGCATTTT

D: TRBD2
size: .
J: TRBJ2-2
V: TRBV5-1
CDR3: CASSLESLAGVNTGELFF
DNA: TGCGCCAGCAGCTTGGAATCCCTAGCGGGGGTTAACACCGGGGAGCTGTTTTTT

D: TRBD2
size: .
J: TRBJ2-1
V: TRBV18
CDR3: CASSPPSGTNEQFF
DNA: TGTGCCAGCTCACCGCCTAGCGGGACCAATGAGCAGTTCTTC

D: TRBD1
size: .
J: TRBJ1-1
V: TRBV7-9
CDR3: CASSLGRTGNTEAFF
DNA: TGTGCCAGCAGCTTGGGGCGGACAGGGAACACTGAAGCTTTCTTT

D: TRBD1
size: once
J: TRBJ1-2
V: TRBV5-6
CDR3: CASSPRDSVYYGYTF
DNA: TGTGCCAGCAGCCCAAGGGACAGCGTGTACTATGGCTACACCTTC

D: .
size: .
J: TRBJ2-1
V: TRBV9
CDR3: CASSAGRQFSSYNEQFF
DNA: TGTGCCAGCAGCGCCGGAAGACAGTTTAGCTCCTACAATGAGCAGTTCTTC

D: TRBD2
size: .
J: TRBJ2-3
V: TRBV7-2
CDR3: CASRRLAGSLFSTDTQYF
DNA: TGTGCCAGCCGACGACTAGCGGGATCCCTATTTAGCACAGATACGCAGTATTTT

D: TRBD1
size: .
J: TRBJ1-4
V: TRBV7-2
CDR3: CASSFGTGNEKLFF
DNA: TGTGCCAGCAGCTTTGGGACAGGAAATGAAAAACTGTTTTTT

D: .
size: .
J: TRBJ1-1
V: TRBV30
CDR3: CAWTQGRDTEAFF
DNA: TGTGCCTGGACACAGGGCCGTGACACTGAAGCTTTCTTT

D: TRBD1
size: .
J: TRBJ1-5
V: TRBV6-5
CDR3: CASQGQGLDNQPQHF
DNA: TGTGCCAGCCAGGGACAGGGGCTAGACAATCAGCCCCAGCATTTT

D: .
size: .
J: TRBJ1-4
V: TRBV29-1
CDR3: CSATGIEEKLFF
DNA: TGCAGCGCTACAGGGATAGAGGAAAAACTGTTTTTT

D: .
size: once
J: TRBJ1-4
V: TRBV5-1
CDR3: CASSPGQSGHGKLFF
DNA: TGCGCCAGCAGCCCCGGACAATCGGGTCATGGGAAACTGTTTTTT

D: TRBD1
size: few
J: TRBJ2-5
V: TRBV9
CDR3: CASSYRDREQETQYF
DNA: TGTGCCAGCAGCTACCGGGACAGGGAACAAGAGACCCAGTACTTC

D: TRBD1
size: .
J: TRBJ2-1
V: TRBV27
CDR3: CASSSDRESYNEQFF
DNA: TGTGCCAGCAGTTCGGACAGGGAATCCTACAATGAGCAGTTCTTC

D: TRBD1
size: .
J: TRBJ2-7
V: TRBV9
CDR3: CASSGGTDQSYEQYF
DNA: TGTGCCAGCAGCGGGGGGACAGACCAGTCCTACGAGCAGTACTTC

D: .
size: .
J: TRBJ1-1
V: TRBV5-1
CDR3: CASSPAQRWETEAFF
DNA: TGCGCCAGCAGCCCGGCCCAGAGGTGGGAGACTGAAGCTTTCTTT

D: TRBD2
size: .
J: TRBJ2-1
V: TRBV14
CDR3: CASSSTSAEVRQFF
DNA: TGTGCCAGCAGCTCCACTAGCGCGGAGGTTCGCCAGTTCTTC

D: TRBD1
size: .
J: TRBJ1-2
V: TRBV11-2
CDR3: CASSLSGGHTYGYTF
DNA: TGTGCCAGCAGCTTATCAGGGGGTCACACCTATGGCTACACCTTC

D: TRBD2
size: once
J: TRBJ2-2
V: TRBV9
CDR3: CASTKRVTSGRAGELFF
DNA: TGTGCCAGCACTAAAAGGGTGACTAGCGGGAGGGCCGGGGAGCTGTTTTTT

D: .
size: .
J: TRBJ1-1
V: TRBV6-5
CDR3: CASSRGEDTEAFF
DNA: TGTGCCAGCAGCCGAGGGGAGGACACTGAAGCTTTCTTT

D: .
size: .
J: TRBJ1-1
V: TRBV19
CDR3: CASQDRMNTEAFF
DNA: TGTGCCAGTCAAGACAGAATGAACACTGAAGCTTTCTTT

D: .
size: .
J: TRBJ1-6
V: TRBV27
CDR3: CASRRGGDRAFSYNSPLHF
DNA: TGTGCCAGCAGGCGGGGTGGCGACAGAGCATTCTCCTATAATTCACCCCTCCACTTT

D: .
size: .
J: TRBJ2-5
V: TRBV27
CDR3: CASSLSRETQYF
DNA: TGTGCCAGCAGTTTATCCAGGGAGACCCAGTACTTC

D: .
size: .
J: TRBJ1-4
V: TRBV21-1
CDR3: CAMSPGFVNEKLFF
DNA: TGTGCCATGTCTCCCGGTTTCGTGAATGAAAAACTGTTTTTT

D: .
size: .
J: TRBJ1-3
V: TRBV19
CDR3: CASSLILWSGNTIYF
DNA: TGTGCCAGTAGCCTAATCCTGTGGTCTGGAAACACCATATATTTT

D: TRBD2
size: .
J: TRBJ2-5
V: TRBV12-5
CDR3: CASGLVPSGGARETQYF
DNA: TGTGCTAGTGGTTTGGTACCGTCCGGGGGGGCCCGGGAGACCCAGTACTTC

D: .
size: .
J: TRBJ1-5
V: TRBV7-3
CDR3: CASSLRGVSSNQPQHF
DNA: TGTGCCAGCAGCTTAAGGGGGGTCTCGAGCAATCAGCCCCAGCATTTT

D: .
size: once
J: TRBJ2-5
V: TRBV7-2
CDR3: CASSLKRPPRETQYF
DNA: TGTGCCAGCAGCTTGAAGCGGCCACCTCGGGAGACCCAGTACTTC

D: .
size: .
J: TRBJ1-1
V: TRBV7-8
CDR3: CASSFRENTEAFF
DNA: TGTGCCAGCAGCTTCAGGGAGAACACTGAAGCTTTCTTT

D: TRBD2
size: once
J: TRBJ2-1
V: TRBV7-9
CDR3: CASSLPWTSDEQFF
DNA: TGTGCCAGCAGCTTACCATGGACTAGTGATGAGCAGTTCTTC

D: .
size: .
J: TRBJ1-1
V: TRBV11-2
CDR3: CASSLDQYEAFF
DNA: TGTGCCAGCAGCTTAGATCAGTATGAAGCTTTCTTT

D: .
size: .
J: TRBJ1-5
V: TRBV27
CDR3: CASSLSGQGSNQPQHF
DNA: TGTGCCAGCAGTTTATCAGGCCAGGGGAGCAATCAGCCCCAGCATTTT

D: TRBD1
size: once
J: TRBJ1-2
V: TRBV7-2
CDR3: CASSYVTGDNGYTF
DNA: TGTGCCAGCAGCTACGTTACAGGGGATAATGGCTACACCTTC

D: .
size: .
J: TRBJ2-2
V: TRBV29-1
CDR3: CTVQGGDTGELFF
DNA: TGCACCGTCCAGGGGGGAGACACCGGGGAGCTGTTTTTT

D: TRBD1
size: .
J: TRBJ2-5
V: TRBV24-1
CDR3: CATSDTGTGNGETQYF
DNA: TGTGCCACCAGTGATACCGGGACAGGGAACGGAGAGACCCAGTACTTC

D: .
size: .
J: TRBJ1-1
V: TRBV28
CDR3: CATSRVKGGPEAFF
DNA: TGTGCCACCAGCCGCGTCAAGGGGGGGCCTGAAGCTTTCTTT

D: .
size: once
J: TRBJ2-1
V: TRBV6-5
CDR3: CASSYSADYNEQFF
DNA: TGTGCCAGCAGTTACTCGGCAGATTACAATGAGCAGTTCTTC

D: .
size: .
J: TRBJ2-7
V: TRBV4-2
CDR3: CASSQATTGSPYEQYF
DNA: TGTGCCAGCAGCCAGGCAACAACGGGAAGCCCCTACGAGCAGTACTTC

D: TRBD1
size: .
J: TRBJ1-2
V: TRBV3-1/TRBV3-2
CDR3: CASSQRRDRDLEGYTF
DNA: TGTGCCAGCAGCCAACGACGGGACAGGGACCTAGAGGGCTACACCTTC

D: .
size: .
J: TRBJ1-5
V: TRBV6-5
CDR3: CASSSTPRAGQPQHF
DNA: TGTGCCAGCAGCTCCACGCCCAGGGCAGGCCAGCCCCAGCATTTT